This T cell receptor (beta chain) originates from a study of blood T cell repertoires in COVID-19. At the level of the study: From the United States, Italy and Spain came samples of acute and convalescent COVID-19.

Participants reported their clinical history, and cohort assignment relied on those reports. The length of the CDR3 is 13 residues. The V end was cut by 9 bases, the J end by 2 bases, with 8 bases between. The V gene's germline CDR1 is MNHEY and CDR2 SVGAGI. Original processing notes: Amplified reference gene primers provided the basis for estimating nucleated cell counts. The repertoire was sequenced with immunoSEQ multiplex PCR; TCRdb's copy has only in-frame clones and lacks some. D and trimming come from the DNA, and the V and J calls and clone size come from that table. The sample comprises approximately 130,000 clones, about four fifths of which are singletons, and over 15% rests with the top ten.

The chain combines TRBV6-5 with TRBJ2-6; D is unresolved. The sequence derives from a man younger than 40 who had recovered from COVID-19. The sample taken for sequencing was PBMCs or T cells enriched from blood (not recorded which). The CDR3, as DNA: TGTGCCAGTCTCTCCCCTGGGGCCAACGTCCTGACTTTC. Translation: CASLSPGANVLTF.